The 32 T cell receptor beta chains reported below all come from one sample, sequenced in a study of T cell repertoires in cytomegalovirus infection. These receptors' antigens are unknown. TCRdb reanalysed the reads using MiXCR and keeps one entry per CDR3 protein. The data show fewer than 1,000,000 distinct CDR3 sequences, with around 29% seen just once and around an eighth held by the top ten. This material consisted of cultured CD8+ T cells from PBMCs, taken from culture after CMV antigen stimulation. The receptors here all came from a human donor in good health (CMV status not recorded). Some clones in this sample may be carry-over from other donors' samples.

CDR3 residues: CASGGENRQTYEQYF. In DNA form, the CDR3 reads TGTGCTAGTGGTGGAGAGAATCGACAGACCTACGAGCAGTACTTC. V gene TRBV12-5 combines with J gene TRBJ2-7, with D maybe TRBD1 (5 bases). V lost 5 bases, J lost 2 bases, and 16 bases lay in between. The CDR3 length is 15 residues. CDR1 LGHNT and CDR2 FRNRAP come from the germline V gene.

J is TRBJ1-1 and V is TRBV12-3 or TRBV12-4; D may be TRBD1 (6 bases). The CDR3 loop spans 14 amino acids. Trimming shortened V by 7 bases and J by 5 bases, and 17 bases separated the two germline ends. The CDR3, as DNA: TGTGCCAGCACACCTGGGGGGCGAGGGACTGAAGCTTTCTTT. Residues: CASTPGGRGTEAFF.

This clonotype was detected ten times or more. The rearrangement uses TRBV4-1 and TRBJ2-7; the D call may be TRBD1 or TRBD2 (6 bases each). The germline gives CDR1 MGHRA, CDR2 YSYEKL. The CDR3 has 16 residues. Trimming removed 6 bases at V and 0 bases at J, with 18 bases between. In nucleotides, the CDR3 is TGCGCCAGCAGTCTTTCTTTAGGGGGGACCTCCTACGAGCAGTACTTC. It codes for CASSLSLGGTSYEQYF.

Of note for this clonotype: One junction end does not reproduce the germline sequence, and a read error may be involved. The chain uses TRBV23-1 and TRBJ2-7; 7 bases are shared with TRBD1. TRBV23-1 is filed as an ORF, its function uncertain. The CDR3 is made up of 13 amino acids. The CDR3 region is CASPAGTDLRAVF. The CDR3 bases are TGCGCCAGCCCAGCCGGGACAGACCTACGAGCAGTATTC.

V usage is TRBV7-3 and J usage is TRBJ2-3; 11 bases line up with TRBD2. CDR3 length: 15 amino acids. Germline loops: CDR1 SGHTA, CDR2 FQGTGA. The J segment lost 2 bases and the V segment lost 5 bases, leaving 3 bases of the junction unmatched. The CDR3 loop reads CASSHSGGATDTQYF. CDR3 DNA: TGTGCCAGCAGCCATAGCGGGGGGGCCACAGATACGCAGTATTTT.

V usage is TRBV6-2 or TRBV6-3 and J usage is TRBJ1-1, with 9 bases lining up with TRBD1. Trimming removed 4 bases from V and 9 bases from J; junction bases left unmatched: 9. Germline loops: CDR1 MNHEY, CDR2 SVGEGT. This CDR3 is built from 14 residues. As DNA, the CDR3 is TGTGCCAGCAGTTCCGGGACAGGGATGGAGAAAGCTTTCTTT. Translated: CASSSGTGMEKAFF.

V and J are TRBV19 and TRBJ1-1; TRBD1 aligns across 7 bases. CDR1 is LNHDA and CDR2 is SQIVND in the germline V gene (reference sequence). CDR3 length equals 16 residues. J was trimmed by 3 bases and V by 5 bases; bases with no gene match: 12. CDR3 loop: CASSPPPRGGHTEAFF. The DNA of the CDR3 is TGTGCCAGTAGTCCCCCCCCCAGGGGGGGTCACACTGAAGCTTTCTTT. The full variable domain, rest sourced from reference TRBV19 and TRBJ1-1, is DGGITQSPKYLFRKEGQNVTLSCEQNLNHDAMYWYRQDPGQGLRLIYYSQIVNDFQKGDIAEGYSVSREKKESFPLTVTSAQKNPTAFYLCASSPPPRGGHTEAFFGQGTRLTVV.

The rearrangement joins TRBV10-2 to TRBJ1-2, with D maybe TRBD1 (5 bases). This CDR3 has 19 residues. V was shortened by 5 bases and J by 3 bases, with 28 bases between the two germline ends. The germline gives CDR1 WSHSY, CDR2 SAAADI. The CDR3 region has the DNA TGCGCCAGCAGTTCTAGTCCGGCCGGGGGAAGCTATCCCGACTATGGCTACACCTTC. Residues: CASSSSPAGGSYPDYGYTF.

The CDR3 here is CSARDGENTEAFF. The CDR3 DNA reads TGCAGTGCTAGAGATGGGGAGAACACTGAAGCTTTCTTT. The rearrangement joins TRBV20-1 to TRBJ1-1, with no clear D. This CDR3 is built from 13 residues. Between the trimmed V and J ends, which lost 0 bases and 1 base, there was a span of 6 bases. The germline gives CDR1 DFQATT, CDR2 SNEGSKA (reference sequence).

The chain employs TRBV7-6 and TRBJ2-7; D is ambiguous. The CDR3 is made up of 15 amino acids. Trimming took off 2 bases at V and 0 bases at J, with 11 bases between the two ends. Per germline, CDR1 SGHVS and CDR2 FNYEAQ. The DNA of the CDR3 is TGTGCCAGCAGCTTAAACGAACCTTACTCCTACGAGCAGTACTTC. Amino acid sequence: CASSLNEPYSYEQYF. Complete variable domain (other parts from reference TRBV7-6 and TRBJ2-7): GAGVSQSPRYKVTKRGQDVALRCDPISGHVSLYWYRQALGQGPEFLTYFNYEAQQDKSGLPNDRFSAERPEGSISTLTIQRTEQRDSAMYRCASSLNEPYSYEQYFGPGTRLTVT.

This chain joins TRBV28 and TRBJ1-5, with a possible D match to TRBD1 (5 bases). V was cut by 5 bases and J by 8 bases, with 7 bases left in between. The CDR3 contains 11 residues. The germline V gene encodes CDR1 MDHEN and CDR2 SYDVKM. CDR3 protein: CASSRGEPQHF. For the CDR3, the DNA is TGTGCCAGCAGTCGGGGGGAGCCCCAGCATTTT. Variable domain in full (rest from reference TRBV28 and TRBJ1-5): DVKVTQSSRYLVKRTGEKVFLECVQDMDHENMFWYRQDPGLGLRLIYFSYDVKMKEKGDIPEGYSVSREKKERFSLILESASTNQTSMYLCASSRGEPQHFGDGTRLSIL.

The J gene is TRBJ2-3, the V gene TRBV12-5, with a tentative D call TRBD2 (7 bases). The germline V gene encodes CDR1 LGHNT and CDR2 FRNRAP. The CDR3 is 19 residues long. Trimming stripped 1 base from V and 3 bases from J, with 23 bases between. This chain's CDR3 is CASGLAPTGGGRRTDTQYF. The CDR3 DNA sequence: TGTGCTAGTGGTTTGGCCCCTACTGGGGGGGGCCGGAGGACAGATACGCAGTATTTT.

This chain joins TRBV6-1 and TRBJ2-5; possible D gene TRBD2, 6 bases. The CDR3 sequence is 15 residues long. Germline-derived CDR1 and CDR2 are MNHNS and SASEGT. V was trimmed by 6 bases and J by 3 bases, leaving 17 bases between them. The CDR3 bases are TGTGCCAGCAGCGCCGGGACTTCGGGGAAAGAGACCCAGTACTTC. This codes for CASSAGTSGKETQYF.

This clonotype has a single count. CDR3 coding DNA: TGTGCCAGCAGCCCCCCGGCCTCGGGTTCCTATAATTCACCCCTCCACTTT. Protein product: CASSPPASGSYNSPLHF. This chain connects TRBV5-6 to TRBJ1-6, with D hard to call. Trimming stripped 4 bases from V and 1 base from J, with 15 bases between. The CDR3 sequence is 17 residues long. The germline CDR1 and CDR2 sequences are SGHDT and YYEEEE.

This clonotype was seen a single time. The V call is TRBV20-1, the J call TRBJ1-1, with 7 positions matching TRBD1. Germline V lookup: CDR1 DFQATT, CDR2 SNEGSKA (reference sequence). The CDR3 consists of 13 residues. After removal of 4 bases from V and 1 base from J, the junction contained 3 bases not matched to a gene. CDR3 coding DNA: TGCAGTGCTACGACAGGGTGGAACACTGAAGCTTTCTTT. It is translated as CSATTGWNTEAFF.

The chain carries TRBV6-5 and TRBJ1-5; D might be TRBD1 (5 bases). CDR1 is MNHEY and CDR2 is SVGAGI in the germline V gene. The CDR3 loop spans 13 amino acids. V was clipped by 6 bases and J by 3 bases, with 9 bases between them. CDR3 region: CASRTGNNQPQHF. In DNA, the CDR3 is TGTGCCAGCAGAACAGGAAACAATCAGCCCCAGCATTTT.

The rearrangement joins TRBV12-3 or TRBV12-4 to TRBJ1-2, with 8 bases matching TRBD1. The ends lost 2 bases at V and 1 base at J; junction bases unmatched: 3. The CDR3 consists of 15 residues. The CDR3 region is CASSLSDRVNYGYTF. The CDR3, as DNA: TGTGCCAGCAGTTTATCGGACAGGGTTAACTATGGCTACACCTTC.

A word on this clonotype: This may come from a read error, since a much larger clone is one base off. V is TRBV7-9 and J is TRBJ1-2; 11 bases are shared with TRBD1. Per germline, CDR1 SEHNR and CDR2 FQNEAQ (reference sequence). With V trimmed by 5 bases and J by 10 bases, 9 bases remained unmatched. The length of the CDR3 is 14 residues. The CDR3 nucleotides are TGTGCCAGCAGCCCAGGACAGGGGGCGGTTGACTACACCTTC. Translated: CASSPGQGAVDYTF.

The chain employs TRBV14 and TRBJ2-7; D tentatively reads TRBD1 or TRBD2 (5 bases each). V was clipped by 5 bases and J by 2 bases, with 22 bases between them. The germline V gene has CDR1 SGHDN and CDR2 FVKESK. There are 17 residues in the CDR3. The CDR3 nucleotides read TGTGCCAGCAGCTTACCGGGACGCGAGTTAACTACCTACGAGCAGTACGTC. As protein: CASSLPGRELTTYEQYV.

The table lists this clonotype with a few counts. CDR3 nucleotide sequence: TGTGCCACAGGACATTTCAGGACGAACACTGAAGCTTTCTTT. Its protein is CATGHFRTNTEAFF. This chain joins TRBV7-8 and TRBJ1-1, with D tentatively TRBD1 (5 bases). CDR1 is SGHVS and CDR2 is FQNEAQ in the germline V gene. There are 14 residues in the CDR3. Between the trimmed V and J ends, which lost 10 bases and 1 base, there was a span of 16 bases.

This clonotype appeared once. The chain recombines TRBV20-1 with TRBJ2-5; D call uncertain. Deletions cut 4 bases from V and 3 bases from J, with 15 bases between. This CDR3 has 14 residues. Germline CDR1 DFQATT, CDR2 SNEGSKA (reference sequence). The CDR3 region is CSANSFGSEETQYF. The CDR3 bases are TGCAGTGCTAACTCATTTGGGTCGGAAGAGACCCAGTACTTC.

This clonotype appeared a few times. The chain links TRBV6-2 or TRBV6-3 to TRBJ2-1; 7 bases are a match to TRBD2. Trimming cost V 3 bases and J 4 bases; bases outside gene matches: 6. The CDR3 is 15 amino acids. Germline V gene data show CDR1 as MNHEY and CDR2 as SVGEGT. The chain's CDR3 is CASSYSLAAYNEQFF. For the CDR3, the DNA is TGTGCCAGCAGTTATAGTCTAGCGGCTTACAATGAGCAGTTCTTC.

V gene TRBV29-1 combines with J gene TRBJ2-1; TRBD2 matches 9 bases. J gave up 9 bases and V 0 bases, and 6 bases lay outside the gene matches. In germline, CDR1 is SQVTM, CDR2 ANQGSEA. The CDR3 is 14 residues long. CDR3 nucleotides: TGCAGCGTTGAAGATTTTCTAGCGGGGTTTGAGCAGTTCTTC. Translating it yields CSVEDFLAGFEQFF.

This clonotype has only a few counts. The CDR3 DNA sequence: TGTGCCAGCAGCTGGGGGTCGGGGGAGCGGGAGACCCAGTACTTC. This translates into CASSWGSGERETQYF. The chain employs TRBV7-3 and TRBJ2-5; TRBD2 might be the D (6 bases). The CDR3 loop spans 15 amino acids. The germline V and J ends were trimmed by 4 bases and 5 bases, with 17 bases remaining between them. Germline assignment: CDR1 SGHTA and CDR2 FQGTGA. Filled out from reference TRBV7-3 and TRBJ2-5, the complete variable domain reads GAGVSQTPSNKVTEKGKYVELRCDPISGHTALYWYRQSLGQGPEFLIYFQGTGAADDSGLPNDRFFAVRPEGSVSTLKIQRTERGDSAVYLCASSWGSGERETQYFGPGTRLLVL.

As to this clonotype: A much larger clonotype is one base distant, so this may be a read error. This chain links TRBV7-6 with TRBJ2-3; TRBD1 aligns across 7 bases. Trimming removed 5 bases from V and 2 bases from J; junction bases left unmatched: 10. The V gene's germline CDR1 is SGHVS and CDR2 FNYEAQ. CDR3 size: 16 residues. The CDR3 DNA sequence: TGTGCCAGCAGCCCTACAGGGGACCTAAACACAGATACGCAGTATTTT. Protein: CASSPTGDLNTDTQYF.

CDR3 amino acids: CASSYYGENTEAFF. The CDR3 DNA reads TGTGCCAGCAGTTACTACGGGGAGAACACTGAAGCTTTCTTT. The chain recombines TRBV6-6 with TRBJ1-1; D gene ambiguous. Germline-derived CDR1 and CDR2 are MNHNY and SVGAGI (reference sequence). The CDR3 has 14 residues. Trimming removed 1 base at V and 1 base at J, with 7 bases between.

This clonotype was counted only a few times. The CDR3 DNA is TGTGCCAGCAGTTCGGCGGGGGGCCTCGGAGGTGAGCAGTTCTTC. Amino acids: CASSSAGGLGGEQFF. The chain recombines TRBV5-4 with TRBJ2-1; 8 bases fit TRBD2. The trim removed 5 bases at V and 9 bases at J, leaving 13 bases unmatched. CDR1 is SGHNT and CDR2 is YYREEE in the germline V gene (reference sequence). The CDR3 totals 15 residues. Based on the CDR3 plus reference TRBV5-4 and TRBJ2-1, the full variable domain is ETGVTQSPTHLIKTRGQQVTLRCSSQSGHNTVSWYQQALGQGPQFIFQYYREEENGRGNFPPRFSGLQFPNYSSELNVNALELDDSALYLCASSSAGGLGGEQFFGPGTRLTVL.

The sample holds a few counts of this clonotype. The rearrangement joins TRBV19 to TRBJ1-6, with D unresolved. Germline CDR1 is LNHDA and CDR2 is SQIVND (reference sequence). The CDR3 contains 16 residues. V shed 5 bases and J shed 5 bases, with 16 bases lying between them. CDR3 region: CASSVFGVRDNSPLHF. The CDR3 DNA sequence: TGTGCCAGTAGTGTCTTCGGGGTCCGGGATAATTCACCCCTCCACTTT. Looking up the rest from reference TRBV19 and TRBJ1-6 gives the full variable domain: DGGITQSPKYLFRKEGQNVTLSCEQNLNHDAMYWYRQDPGQGLRLIYYSQIVNDFQKGDIAEGYSVSREKKESFPLTVTSAQKNPTAFYLCASSVFGVRDNSPLHFGNGTRLTVT.

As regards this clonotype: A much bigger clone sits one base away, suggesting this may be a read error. For the CDR3, the DNA is TGTGCCAGCAGGCCTCTGGGACTCGCCAGCTCCTACAATGAGCAGTTCTTC. Translation: CASRPLGLASSYNEQFF. V is TRBV7-4 and J is TRBJ2-1; maybe TRBD2 (6 bases). The CDR3 has 17 residues. Between the trimmed V and J ends, which lost 6 bases and 0 bases, there was a span of 18 bases. Germline V gene sequence: CDR1 SGHVT, CDR2 SQSDAQ.

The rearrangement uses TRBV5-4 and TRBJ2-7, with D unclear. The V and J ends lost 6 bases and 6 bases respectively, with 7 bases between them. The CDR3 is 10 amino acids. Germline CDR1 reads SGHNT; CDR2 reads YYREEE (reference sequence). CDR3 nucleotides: TGTGCCAGCACCCCCTGCGAGCAGTACGTC. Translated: CASTPCEQYV.

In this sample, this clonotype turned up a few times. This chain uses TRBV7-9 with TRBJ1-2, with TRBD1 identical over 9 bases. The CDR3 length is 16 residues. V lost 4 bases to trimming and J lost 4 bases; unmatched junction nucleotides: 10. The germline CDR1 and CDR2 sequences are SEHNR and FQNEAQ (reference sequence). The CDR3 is CASSSTTGGGFYGYTF. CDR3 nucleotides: TGTGCCAGCAGCTCTACGACAGGGGGAGGGTTCTATGGCTACACCTTC.

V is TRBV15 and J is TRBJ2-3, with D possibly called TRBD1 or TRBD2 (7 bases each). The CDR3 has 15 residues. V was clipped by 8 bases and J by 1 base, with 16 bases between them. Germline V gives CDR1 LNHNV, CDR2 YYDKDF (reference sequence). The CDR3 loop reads CATGISGGGTDTQYF. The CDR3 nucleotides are TGTGCCACCGGAATATCAGGGGGGGGCACAGATACGCAGTATTTT.